This T cell receptor beta chain was sequenced for a study of type 1 regulatory T cells (dated by TCRdb to the early 2020s). With regard to the full study: The study characterized an in vitro protocol that generated a Tr1-enriched, alloantigen-specific CD4 T cell product named T-allo10. T-allo10 was being evaluated clinically in patients with hematological malignancies who were receiving allogeneic hematopoietic stem cell transplantation.

CDR1 and CDR2, looked up from the germline V gene (reference sequence), are SEHNR and FQNEAQ. Clipping removes 5 bases from V and 11 bases from J, with 9 as the unmatched junction base count. The CDR3 starts with the cysteine, ends with the phenylalanine, and has 13 residues. CDR3 DNA is the only sequence kept; it has 39 bases, read in frame from the first base. Donor-derived T-allo10 cells were described as specific for host alloantigens, anergic, and capable of alloantigen-specific suppression. This clonotype was detected once. This receptor's antigen is unknown. No base-level quality is on record; no much larger clone is a single base apart. Just one read gives weak support. The sample was run on an Illumina MiSeq. TCRdb trimmed the raw reads at Q25, called clones with MiXCR and kept productive beta chains. Rows merge per CDR3 protein into single entries with the most common DNA and genes. The sample yields tens of thousands of distinct CDR3 sequences; 72% were counted once. 13% to 15% of the sample belongs to the ten largest clones.

The sample was cultured T cells, either the whole culture or a sorted T cell fraction (not recorded which). According to the study, the label for this sample's cell subset or site signals: Tr1-enriched cell product generated in vitro against host alloantigens. The clonotype was recovered from a human donor in good health. The chain is assembled from TRBV7-9 and TRBJ1-1; 9 bases in the middle match TRBD1. CDR3 region: CASSILQGALAFF. Here is the DNA: TGTGCCAGCAGCATTTTACAGGGGGCGCTTGCTTTCTTT.